Described below is a single T cell receptor (beta chain) sequence and its context. Antigen: not known. CDR1 is SQVTM, CDR2 ANQGSEA, per germline. The CDR3 is 14 residues long. Trimming removed 4 bases at V and 4 bases at J, with 16 bases between. PCR involved 60 Vbeta and 13 Jbeta primers. Data came from immunoSEQ multiplex PCR; TCRdb stores just in-frame clones and leaves some out. The table has 55,000 to 65,000 clones, about 80% seen once; the top ten hold under 4%. These data originate in a study of cytomegalovirus exposure and HLA in healthy donors. General study findings and limits: For TCR beta chains, V- and J-gene trimming was later linked to a missense DCLRE1C variant. A further, later analysis showed that HLA-associated TCR beta chains (compared with equally common others) were more clonally expanded.

The J gene is TRBJ1-2, the V gene TRBV29-1; D uncertain. This clonotype was sampled from a woman aged 40 to 55 in good health and CMV-seronegative. What was sequenced was PBMCs. The CDR3: CSVGEDVAVYGYTF. CDR3 bases: TGCAGCGTTGGGGAGGACGTAGCGGTCTATGGCTACACCTTC.